The rows below give T cell receptor beta chains drawn from one sample of a study of cytomegalovirus exposure and HLA in healthy donors. TCRdb keeps only in-frame clones here, not all; method: immunoSEQ multiplex PCR. The data show approximately 150,000 clones, approximately 79% seen once. The sample was PBMCs. These receptors originate from a human donor in good health. Each CDR3 is given with its conserved first and last residue. The order of the fields is V gene, clone size, D gene, J gene, CDR3 protein, CDR3 DNA. The D gene is left open where the match is weak. Clone size is shown for a subset of rows, as once, few, many or a class of expanded clone.

V: TRBV5-4
size: NA
D: TRBD2
J: TRBJ2-2
CDR3: CASRRDYANTGELFF
DNA: TGTGCCAGCAGGCGGGACTACGCGAACACCGGGGAGCTGTTTTTT

V: TRBV15
size: NA
D: NA
J: TRBJ1-2
CDR3: CATSRGQISGGGYTF
DNA: TGTGCCACCAGCAGAGGACAAATTTCCGGGGGTGGCTACACCTTC

V: TRBV6-5
size: NA
D: NA
J: TRBJ1-1
CDR3: CASSYSGGPNTEAFF
DNA: TGTGCCAGCAGTTACTCGGGGGGGCCGAACACTGAAGCTTTCTTT

V: TRBV4-3
size: NA
D: TRBD1
J: TRBJ1-2
CDR3: CASSQDVSRGQGNNYGYTF
DNA: TGCGCCAGCAGCCAAGATGTTTCGCGAGGACAGGGTAATAACTATGGCTACACCTTC

V: TRBV11-3
size: NA
D: NA
J: TRBJ2-7
CDR3: CASSLDRAGAYEQYF
DNA: TGTGCCAGCAGCTTAGATCGGGCAGGGGCCTACGAGCAGTACTTC

V: TRBV7-9
size: NA
D: TRBD2
J: TRBJ2-3
CDR3: CASSAGTSWGPTDTQYF
DNA: TGTGCCAGCAGCGCGGGGACTAGCTGGGGTCCCACAGATACGCAGTATTTT

V: TRBV5-1
size: once
D: TRBD1
J: TRBJ1-2
CDR3: CASRSTGGNYGYTF
DNA: TGCGCCAGCAGATCGACAGGGGGGAACTATGGCTACACCTTC

V: TRBV27
size: NA
D: NA
J: TRBJ2-2
CDR3: CASSLFDGLLGELFF
DNA: TGTGCCAGCAGTTTATTCGACGGGTTACTTGGGGAGCTGTTTTTT

V: TRBV9
size: NA
D: TRBD1
J: TRBJ2-7
CDR3: CASSVRATGWQGEQYF
DNA: TGTGCCAGCAGCGTACGCGCGACAGGGTGGCAGGGGGAGCAGTACTTC

V: TRBV4-2
size: NA
D: TRBD2
J: TRBJ2-3
CDR3: CASSQETSGVPDTQYF
DNA: TGTGCCAGCAGCCAAGAAACTAGCGGGGTACCAGATACGCAGTATTTT

V: TRBV4-3
size: NA
D: NA
J: TRBJ1-6
CDR3: CASSPGWSNSPLHF
DNA: TGCGCCAGCAGCCCGGGGTGGAGTAATTCACCCCTCCACTTT

V: TRBV10-3
size: NA
D: NA
J: TRBJ2-3
CDR3: CAISERSRQSTDTQYF
DNA: TGTGCCATCAGTGAAAGGTCGAGACAGTCCACAGATACGCAGTATTTT

V: TRBV19
size: NA
D: NA
J: TRBJ2-7
CDR3: CASSMIGRGNEQYF
DNA: TGTGCCAGTAGTATGATCGGCAGGGGAAACGAGCAGTACTTC

V: TRBV11-2
size: NA
D: TRBD1
J: TRBJ1-5
CDR3: CASSLGQGGGNQPQHF
DNA: TGTGCCAGCAGCTTAGGACAGGGAGGTGGCAATCAGCCCCAGCATTTT

V: TRBV5-1
size: NA
D: TRBD1
J: TRBJ2-1
CDR3: CASSLDGTGAYNEQFF
DNA: TGCGCCAGCAGCCTCGACGGGACAGGGGCCTACAATGAGCAGTTCTTC

V: TRBV2
size: NA
D: NA
J: TRBJ1-1
CDR3: CASSGVRARTEAFF
DNA: TGTGCCAGCAGTGGTGTCAGGGCTAGGACTGAAGCTTTCTTT

V: TRBV7-9
size: NA
D: TRBD1
J: TRBJ1-1
CDR3: CASSLGWDRDEAFF
DNA: TGTGCCAGCAGCTTAGGGTGGGACAGGGATGAAGCTTTCTTT

V: TRBV11-2
size: NA
D: NA
J: TRBJ1-1
CDR3: CASSLVRGDTEAFF
DNA: TGTGCCAGCAGCTTAGTCCGGGGGGACACTGAAGCTTTCTTT

V: TRBV6-6
size: NA
D: NA
J: TRBJ2-4
CDR3: CASSNSQGRVKNIQYF
DNA: TGTGCCAGCAGTAACTCCCAGGGGCGCGTCAAAAACATTCAGTACTTC

V: TRBV13
size: once
D: TRBD2
J: TRBJ2-1
CDR3: CASSPGGSGGAYEQFF
DNA: TGTGCCAGCAGCCCAGGAGGTAGCGGGGGGGCCTATGAGCAGTTCTTC

V: TRBV10-3
size: NA
D: NA
J: TRBJ2-1
CDR3: CAIRPDSRSYNEQFF
DNA: TGTGCCATCAGGCCCGACAGTCGCTCCTACAATGAGCAGTTCTTC

V: TRBV6-5
size: few
D: TRBD1
J: TRBJ2-7
CDR3: CASSQTGFSSYEQYF
DNA: TGTGCCAGCAGTCAGACAGGGTTTAGCTCCTACGAGCAGTACTTC

V: TRBV27
size: NA
D: NA
J: TRBJ2-7
CDR3: CASSLQVAYEQYF
DNA: TGTGCCAGCAGTTTACAGGTTGCCTACGAGCAGTACTTC

V: TRBV7-2
size: once
D: NA
J: TRBJ2-3
CDR3: CASSLIVGGRTDTQYF
DNA: TGTGCCAGCAGCTTAATAGTCGGGGGGCGTACAGATACGCAGTATTTT

V: TRBV21-1
size: NA
D: NA
J: TRBJ1-1
CDR3: CASTYGGGELSTEAFF
DNA: TGTGCCAGCACCTATGGAGGGGGCGAACTGAGCACTGAAGCTTTCTTT

V: TRBV29-1
size: NA
D: NA
J: TRBJ1-4
CDR3: CSVEVGGVDEKLFF
DNA: TGCAGCGTTGAAGTGGGAGGGGTCGATGAAAAACTGTTTTTT

V: TRBV5-4
size: NA
D: NA
J: TRBJ1-2
CDR3: CASSFLWGANYGYTF
DNA: TGTGCCAGCAGCTTTCTGTGGGGAGCTAACTATGGCTACACCTTC

V: TRBV6-1
size: NA
D: TRBD2
J: TRBJ2-1
CDR3: CASSDGGTRTFSYNEQFF
DNA: TGTGCCAGCAGTGACGGGGGGACTAGGACCTTTTCCTACAATGAGCAGTTCTTC

V: TRBV19
size: NA
D: TRBD1
J: TRBJ1-5
CDR3: CASSIQGGASNQPQHF
DNA: TGTGCCAGTAGTATACAGGGGGGAGCAAGCAATCAGCCCCAGCATTTT

V: TRBV19
size: NA
D: NA
J: TRBJ2-3
CDR3: CASSIDLLTDTQYF
DNA: TGTGCCAGTAGTATAGACCTGTTAACAGATACGCAGTATTTT

V: TRBV7-8
size: NA
D: TRBD1
J: TRBJ2-7
CDR3: CASRNLQGDYEQYF
DNA: TGTGCCAGCCGAAACCTCCAGGGGGACTACGAGCAGTACTTC

V: TRBV6-1
size: NA
D: NA
J: TRBJ2-7
CDR3: CASLLGYEQYF
DNA: TGTGCCAGCCTGCTCGGGTACGAGCAGTACTTC

V: TRBV19
size: NA
D: NA
J: TRBJ1-2
CDR3: CASTRGGAGYTF
DNA: TGTGCCAGCACCCGGGGCGGGGCTGGCTACACCTTC

V: TRBV10-3
size: NA
D: TRBD1
J: TRBJ2-2
CDR3: CAISKTGGLNTGELFF
DNA: TGTGCCATCAGTAAAACAGGGGGATTGAACACCGGGGAGCTGTTTTTT

V: TRBV11-3
size: NA
D: TRBD1
J: TRBJ2-2
CDR3: CASSQGQGDTGELFF
DNA: TGTGCCAGCAGCCAGGGACAGGGGGACACCGGGGAGCTGTTTTTT

V: TRBV7-8
size: few
D: TRBD1
J: TRBJ2-5
CDR3: CASSLIHAGTGDKTQYF
DNA: TGTGCCAGCAGCTTAATCCATGCAGGGACAGGGGATAAGACCCAGTACTTC

V: TRBV5-6
size: NA
D: NA
J: TRBJ1-1
CDR3: CASSLPGLNTEAFF
DNA: TGTGCCAGCAGCTTGCCAGGCTTGAACACTGAAGCTTTCTTT

V: TRBV6-5
size: once
D: NA
J: TRBJ1-5
CDR3: CASSYDINQPQHF
DNA: TGTGCCAGCAGTTACGACATCAATCAGCCCCAGCATTTT

V: TRBV4-1
size: NA
D: NA
J: TRBJ2-7
CDR3: CASSQEPRLGEQYF
DNA: TGCGCCAGCAGCCAAGAGCCTAGGCTGGGCGAGCAGTACTTC

V: TRBV9
size: NA
D: NA
J: TRBJ2-2
CDR3: CASSVRGTGELFF
DNA: TGTGCCAGCAGCGTAAGGGGGACCGGGGAGCTGTTTTTT

V: TRBV2
size: NA
D: TRBD1
J: TRBJ2-7
CDR3: CASSPYRGQGEQYF
DNA: TGTGCCAGCAGCCCGTACAGGGGGCAGGGCGAGCAGTACTTC

V: TRBV5-1
size: NA
D: TRBD1
J: TRBJ2-7
CDR3: CASSITGTGYGYEQYF
DNA: TGCGCCAGCAGCATAACCGGGACAGGTTATGGCTACGAGCAGTACTTC

V: TRBV5-1
size: few
D: NA
J: TRBJ1-4
CDR3: CASSLGRIGEKLFF
DNA: TGCGCCAGCAGCTTGGGGCGGATTGGGGAAAAACTGTTTTTT

V: TRBV28
size: few
D: NA
J: TRBJ2-3
CDR3: CASREATDTQYF
DNA: TGTGCCAGCAGGGAGGCCACAGATACGCAGTATTTT

V: TRBV5-1
size: NA
D: NA
J: TRBJ2-3
CDR3: CASSLLGTTDTQYF
DNA: TGCGCCAGCAGCTTGTTGGGCACGACAGATACGCAGTATTTT